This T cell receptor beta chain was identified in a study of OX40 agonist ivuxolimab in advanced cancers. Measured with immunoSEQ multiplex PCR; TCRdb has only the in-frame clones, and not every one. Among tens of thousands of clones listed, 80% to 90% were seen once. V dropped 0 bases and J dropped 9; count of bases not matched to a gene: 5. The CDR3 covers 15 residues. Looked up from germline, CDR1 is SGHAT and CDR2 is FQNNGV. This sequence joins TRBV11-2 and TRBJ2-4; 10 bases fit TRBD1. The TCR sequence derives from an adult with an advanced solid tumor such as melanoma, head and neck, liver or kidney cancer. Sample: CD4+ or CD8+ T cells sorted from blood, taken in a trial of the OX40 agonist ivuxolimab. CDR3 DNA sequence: TGTGCCAGCAGCTTAGAGACAGGGGGCTGGAGCATTCAGTACTTC. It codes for CASSLETGGWSIQYF.